The 9 T cell receptor beta chains given below trace back to one sample, sequenced in a study of blood T cell repertoires in COVID-19. Generated by immunoSEQ multiplex PCR, the TCRdb table keeps only in-frame clones and is missing some. The table records 200,000 to 300,000 clones, approximately 80% of them present only once. The sample was peripheral blood. These receptor sequences come from a man aged 40-49 years who had recovered from COVID-19.

The sample holds one count of this clone. CDR3 region: CASSVGDSNYGYTF. CDR3 nucleotides: TGTGCCAGCAGCGTTGGGGACAGTAACTATGGCTACACCTTC. This chain joins TRBV9 and TRBJ1-2, with 7 bases identical to TRBD1. Per germline, CDR1 SGDLS and CDR2 YYNGEE. The CDR3 runs 14 residues. Trimming took 2 bases from V and 1 from J; bases not matched to a gene: 2.

This chain connects TRBV6-5 to TRBJ1-2, with D possibly being TRBD1 (5 bases). CDR1 and CDR2 from the germline V gene are MNHEY and SVGAGI. The length of the CDR3 is 15 residues. Between the trimmed V and J ends, which lost 0 bases and 2 bases, there was a span of 10 bases. CDR3 nucleotides: TGTGCCAGCAGTTACTCGACAACAGGAAACTATGGCTACACCTTC. Translation: CASSYSTTGNYGYTF.

The chain employs TRBV10-2 and TRBJ1-4; tentative D call: TRBD1 (5 bases). The CDR3 loop spans 15 amino acids. In germline, CDR1 is WSHSY, CDR2 SAAADI. The V end lost 0 bases, the J end lost 2 bases, and 7 bases lay between the germline ends. The DNA of the CDR3 is TGCGCCAGCAGTGAGTCCTCAGGGACTAATGAAAAACTGTTTTTT. Its translation is CASSESSGTNEKLFF.

This clone occurred a few times. In DNA form, the CDR3 reads TGTGCCAGCAGTCCCACAGGGGGCCTTCGTGGCACCATATATTTT. Amino acids: CASSPTGGLRGTIYF. The chain uses TRBV27 and TRBJ1-3; 9 bases agree with TRBD1. In germline, CDR1 is MNHEY, CDR2 SMNVEV (reference sequence). The CDR3 runs to 15 residues. V dropped 5 bases and J dropped 9; count of bases not matched to a gene: 11.

This chain links TRBV10-3 with TRBJ2-7; 8 bases map to TRBD1. Germline-derived CDR1 and CDR2 are ENHRY and SYGVKD. V lost 6 bases to trimming and J lost 4 bases; unmatched junction nucleotides: 8. This CDR3 has 14 amino acids. The CDR3 nucleotides are TGTGCCATCAGAGAGACAGGGGAAAAATACGAGCAGTACTTC. This codes for CAIRETGEKYEQYF.

The CDR3 sequence is CASSPAGTGGRLGYGYTF. In nucleotides, the CDR3 is TGTGCCAGCTCACCCGCCGGGACAGGGGGCCGTTTGGGCTATGGCTACACCTTC. The V gene is TRBV18, the J gene TRBJ1-2; 12 bases match TRBD1. V shed 3 bases and J 4 bases; nucleotides not matched to a gene: 12. The length of the CDR3 is 18 residues. Germline V gene lookup returns CDR1 KGHSH and CDR2 LQKENI.

V is TRBV3-1 (or the pseudogene TRBV3-2) and J is TRBJ2-7; 8 bases map to TRBD2. Germline V lookup: CDR1 LGHDT, CDR2 YNNKEL (reference sequence). V trimming: 3 bases; J trimming: 3 bases; junction bases outside the gene matches: 10. There are 16 residues in the CDR3. DNA for the CDR3: TGTGCCAGCAGCCACCTTGGAGCGGGAGTTAGCTACGAGCAGTACTTC. Its protein is CASSHLGAGVSYEQYF.

This chain uses TRBV11-2 with TRBJ1-1; a weak D match, TRBD1 (5 bases). Trimming shortened V by 5 bases and J by 5 bases, and 21 bases separated the two germline ends. This CDR3 spans 16 amino acids. CDR1 SGHAT and CDR2 FQNNGV come from the germline V gene. CDR3 in DNA: TGTGCCAGCAGCCCGGGAGCAGGGACGTTGGTGACTGAAGCTTTCTTT. It encodes CASSPGAGTLVTEAFF.

This rearrangement joins TRBV10-3 to TRBJ1-5, with a weak D call TRBD1 (6 bases). V shed 5 bases and J shed 5 bases, with 13 bases lying between them. Looked up from germline, CDR1 is ENHRY and CDR2 is SYGVKD. The CDR3 contains 14 residues. CDR3 nucleotide sequence: TGTGCCATCAGTAAAAACGCAGGGGATCAGCCCCAGCATTTT. Protein product: CAISKNAGDQPQHF.